The rows below give T cell receptor beta chains drawn from one sample of a study of cytomegalovirus exposure and HLA in healthy donors. The data were produced by immunoSEQ multiplex PCR, yet TCRdb's version contains in-frame clones alone and is incomplete. The data show 130,000 or so clones, roughly four fifths seen once. The material sequenced was PBMCs. The receptor source for this set is a man younger than 30 in good health and CMV-seropositive. Each CDR3 is given with its conserved first and last residue. A D gene is named only where the DNA matches it firmly. Size is omitted from some rows. Given values are once, few, many or a class for expanded clones.

>TRBD2|TRBV27|-|TRBJ2-1
CASSSGLAGANEQFF
TGTGCCAGCAGTTCGGGACTAGCGGGAGCAAATGAGCAGTTCTTC
>-|TRBV19|few|TRBJ2-1
CASSMAWNEQFF
TGTGCCAGTAGTATGGCCTGGAATGAGCAGTTCTTC
>-|TRBV6-6|-|TRBJ2-7
CASSYTETTYEQYF
TGTGCCAGCAGTTATACTGAAACGACCTACGAGCAGTACTTC
>TRBD2|TRBV6-5|-|TRBJ2-1
CASSYVASGTYNEQFF
TGTGCCAGCAGTTACGTGGCTAGCGGAACCTACAATGAGCAGTTCTTC
>-|TRBV4-1|-|TRBJ2-3
CASSQSVRTDTQYF
TGCGCCAGCAGCCAAAGCGTACGTACAGATACGCAGTATTTT
>TRBD1|TRBV6-1|-|TRBJ1-4
CASSETGGQKLFF
TGTGCCAGCAGTGAGACAGGGGGTCAAAAACTGTTTTTT
>-|TRBV10-3|-|TRBJ1-1
CAISKGQNTEAFF
TGTGCCATCAGCAAGGGACAGAACACTGAAGCTTTCTTT
>-|TRBV6-1|-|TRBJ2-1
CASSRNEQFF
TGTGCCAGCAGTCGCAATGAGCAGTTCTTC
>-|TRBV6-1|-|TRBJ2-1
CASSSQGHYNEQFF
TGTGCCAGCAGTAGCCAGGGGCACTACAATGAGCAGTTCTTC
>-|TRBV5-8|-|TRBJ1-1
CASSRDRNTEAFF
TGTGCCAGCAGCCGTGACAGGAACACTGAAGCTTTCTTT
>-|TRBV28|-|TRBJ2-7
CASSLRGGSYEQYF
TGTGCCAGCAGTTTGAGAGGGGGATCCTACGAGCAGTACTTC
>-|TRBV28|-|TRBJ1-3
CASSSRFSGNTIYF
TGTGCCAGCAGTTCGCGTTTCTCTGGAAACACCATATATTTT
>TRBD1|TRBV5-1|-|TRBJ2-7
CASSPGQPAHEQYF
TGCGCCAGCAGCCCGGGACAGCCTGCCCACGAGCAGTACTTC
>TRBD1|TRBV2|-|TRBJ2-7
CASSLDRGAQYF
TGTGCCAGCAGTTTGGACAGGGGGGCGCAGTACTTC
>-|TRBV28|-|TRBJ1-2
CASTKAGPVCRYTF
TGTGCCAGCACCAAGGCGGGACCCGTATGCCGCTACACCTTC
>TRBD1|TRBV7-9|-|TRBJ2-7
CASSLVVGQGNSYEQYF
TGTGCCAGCAGCTTAGTTGTGGGACAGGGGAACTCCTACGAGCAGTACTTC
>TRBD1|TRBV18|-|TRBJ1-2
CASSPSGQGGDGYTF
TGTGCCAGCTCACCGTCCGGACAGGGAGGAGATGGCTACACCTTC
>TRBD1|TRBV7-9|-|TRBJ2-5
CASSSYATGGGETQYF
TGTGCCAGCAGCTCTTACGCAACAGGGGGTGGGGAGACCCAGTACTTC
>TRBD1|TRBV5-5|-|TRBJ2-7
CASSAGQGPYEQYF
TGTGCCAGCAGCGCAGGACAGGGCCCCTACGAGCAGTACTTC
>-|TRBV5-1|-|TRBJ1-5
CASSGLSGQPQHF
TGCGCCAGCAGCGGACTCTCGGGTCAGCCCCAGCATTTT
>-|TRBV2|-|TRBJ1-5
CASSGQGNQPQHF
TGTGCCAGCAGTGGACAGGGCAATCAGCCCCAGCATTTT
>-|TRBV27|-|TRBJ2-7
CASSADSYEQYF
TGTGCCAGCAGCGCGGACAGTTACGAGCAGTACTTC
>-|TRBV28|-|TRBJ1-4
CASSLSTGGNEKLFF
TGTGCCAGCAGTTTGTCGACAGGAGGTAATGAAAAACTGTTTTTT
>TRBD2|TRBV25-1|-|TRBJ2-3
CASSEIGTSGLPTDTQYF
TGTGCCAGCAGTGAAATAGGGACTAGCGGGCTACCCACAGATACGCAGTATTTT
>TRBD1|TRBV5-1|-|TRBJ1-2
CASRTGSVEYGYTF
TGCGCCAGCAGGACAGGGTCGGTTGAATATGGCTACACCTTC
>-|TRBV7-2|-|TRBJ2-4
CASSLGWGYPSDF
TGTGCCAGCAGCTTAGGTTGGGGCTATCCGTCAGACTTC
>-|TRBV6-5|-|TRBJ2-7
CASSRTVLSYEQYF
TGTGCCAGCAGCCGCACAGTTCTGTCCTACGAGCAGTACTTC
>TRBD2|TRBV27|-|TRBJ2-7
CASSLGLAVSYEQYF
TGTGCCAGCAGCTTAGGGCTAGCGGTGTCCTACGAGCAGTACTTC
>-|TRBV19|-|TRBJ2-5
CASSIEDQQGGETQYF
TGTGCCAGTAGTATAGAGGACCAACAGGGGGGGGAGACCCAGTACTTC
>-|TRBV13|-|TRBJ2-5
CASRSRAPGEETQYF
TGTGCCAGCAGATCTAGGGCCCCAGGGGAAGAGACCCAGTACTTC
>TRBD1|TRBV6-6|-|TRBJ2-7
CASSRGQGSYEQYF
TGTGCCAGCAGTCGGGGACAGGGGAGCTACGAGCAGTACTTC
>-|TRBV6-5|-|TRBJ2-4
CASSSDQGVGGDIQYF
TGTGCCAGCAGTTCGGACCAGGGGGTGGGAGGAGACATTCAGTACTTC
>-|TRBV5-1|-|TRBJ1-4
CASSLMGAGGTEKLFF
TGCGCCAGCAGCTTGATGGGGGCAGGAGGAACTGAAAAACTGTTTTTT
>TRBD1|TRBV9|few|TRBJ1-2
CASSVGRGPTAGYTF
TGTGCCAGCAGCGTAGGGAGGGGGCCAACGGCGGGCTACACCTTC
>TRBD2|TRBV5-1|-|TRBJ2-1
CASSFGGGYNEQFF
TGCGCCAGCAGCTTTGGGGGGGGTTACAATGAGCAGTTCTTC
>-|TRBV5-8|-|TRBJ2-7
CASSLAGGGYEQYF
TGTGCCAGCAGCTTGGCGGGGGGCGGCTACGAGCAGTACTTC
>TRBD1|TRBV6-1|-|TRBJ1-6
CASRRDRGDRSPLHF
TGTGCCAGCAGGAGGGACAGAGGGGATCGTTCACCCCTCCACTTT
>TRBD1|TRBV28|-|TRBJ1-2
CATGQGNLVDYGYTF
TGTGCTACCGGACAGGGAAATCTGGTGGACTATGGCTACACCTTC
>-|TRBV6-1|-|TRBJ1-2
CASRGGLQNGYTF
TGTGCCAGCAGGGGGGGGCTACAAAACGGCTACACCTTC
>-|TRBV27|-|TRBJ2-1
CASSLRQHYNEQFF
TGTGCCAGCAGTCTTCGACAACACTACAATGAGCAGTTCTTC
>-|TRBV19|-|TRBJ2-7
CASSMIGAGTYEQYF
TGTGCCAGTAGTATGATTGGCGCAGGGACCTACGAGCAGTACTTC
>TRBD2|TRBV6-6|-|TRBJ2-3
CASGETSMGTDTQYF
TGTGCCAGCGGTGAGACTAGCATGGGCACAGATACGCAGTATTTT
>-|TRBV28|-|TRBJ1-5
CASTQGLARPQHF
TGTGCCAGCACTCAGGGGTTGGCTCGGCCCCAGCATTTT
>TRBD1|TRBV27|-|TRBJ2-5
CASRWTGGIETQYF
TGTGCCAGCAGATGGACAGGGGGCATTGAGACCCAGTACTTC
>-|TRBV5-1|-|TRBJ2-1
CASSLPLLAAANEQFF
TGCGCCAGCAGCTTGCCGCTATTAGCGGCAGCCAATGAGCAGTTCTTC
>TRBD2|TRBV28|-|TRBJ2-7
CASSPETSGRAYEQYF
TGTGCCAGCAGTCCAGAGACTAGCGGGAGGGCCTACGAGCAGTACTTC
>-|TRBV28|-|TRBJ2-4
CASSGITLRGKNIQYF
TGTGCCAGCAGTGGGATCACCCTTAGGGGAAAAAACATTCAGTACTTC
>TRBD1|TRBV4-1|few|TRBJ2-7
CASSQEGTGTYEQYF
TGCGCCAGCAGCCAAGAGGGGACAGGGACCTACGAGCAGTACTTC
>-|TRBV19|few|TRBJ2-7
CASREHHPPYEQYF
TGTGCCAGTAGAGAACATCACCCTCCTTACGAGCAGTACTTC
>TRBD2|TRBV7-9|-|TRBJ2-4
CASSLGLAGAPGDIQYF
TGTGCCAGCAGCTTAGGACTAGCGGGAGCCCCGGGGGACATTCAGTACTTC
>-|TRBV6-1|few|TRBJ1-1
CASSEVELQGYEAFF
TGTGCCAGCAGTGAAGTGGAACTACAAGGATATGAAGCTTTCTTT
>TRBD2|TRBV6-5|-|TRBJ2-5
CASSRLTSGQETQYF
TGTGCCAGCAGTAGGCTAACTAGCGGCCAAGAGACCCAGTACTTC
>-|TRBV7-9|-|TRBJ2-3
CASSLNQGWADTQYF
TGTGCCAGCAGCTTGAACCAGGGATGGGCAGATACGCAGTATTTT
>TRBD1|TRBV2|once|TRBJ1-5
CASTLTGLGQPQHF
TGTGCCAGCACCCTGACAGGGTTGGGACAGCCCCAGCATTTT